This TCR beta chain emerged from a study of OX40 agonist ivuxolimab in advanced cancers. Findings of the study overall: Both blood CD4+ and CD8+ T cells showed clonal growth by week 6 at 0.1 to 3.0 mg/kg. CD4+ T cells averaged fewer expanded clones than CD8+ T cells. Near-lowest levels of clonal expansion characterized partial responders at 0.1-3.0 mg/kg.

TCRdb keeps only in-frame clones here, not all; method: immunoSEQ multiplex PCR. Seen here are around 80,000 clones, over 75% observed once, and the top ten hold roughly 3%. Remarks on this clone: Antigen: not known.

The CDR3 is made up of 13 amino acids. CDR1 LNHDA and CDR2 SQIVND come from the germline V gene (reference sequence). V was clipped by 7 bases and J by 6 bases, with 13 bases between them. The starting material was CD4+ or CD8+ T cells sorted from blood, obtained in a trial of the OX40 agonist ivuxolimab. The chain recombines TRBV19 with TRBJ2-1; the D gene is possibly TRBD2 (6 bases). The receptor was derived from an adult with an advanced solid tumor such as melanoma, head and neck, liver or kidney cancer. CDR3 in DNA: TGTGCCAGTACTCTGGACGGGAGCAATGAGCAGTTCTTC. Its protein is CASTLDGSNEQFF.